The T cell receptor beta chain under discussion was sequenced for a study of early T cells in non-severe SARS-CoV-2 infection. Study as a whole: Unsorted whole-blood RNA was sequenced in bulk, leaving chains unpaired. Study results and limitations: Matching against VDJdb likely underestimated virus-specific expansions, favoring anti-spike CD8.

In the case of this clonotype: The antigen remains undetermined.

The TCR library protocol attached unique molecular identifiers to the individual cDNA molecules. TCRdb used MiXCR to reprocess the 5' RACE reads, holding one entry per CDR3 protein. The sample holds over 50,000 distinct CDR3 sequences, about a tenth seen once. This receptor was taken from an adult who was a healthcare worker with PCR-confirmed SARS-CoV-2 infection or an uninfected control (not recorded which). Sequencing used whole blood.

In DNA, the CDR3 is TGCAGTGTCGGGACTAGCTGGGACATTCAGTACTTC. It yields the protein CSVGTSWDIQYF. The V and J genes are TRBV20-1 and TRBJ2-4, with 9 bases aligning to TRBD2. The CDR3 consists of 12 residues. Trimming took 7 bases from V and 8 from J; bases not matched to a gene: 6. Germline V lookup: CDR1 DFQATT, CDR2 SNEGSKA (reference sequence).